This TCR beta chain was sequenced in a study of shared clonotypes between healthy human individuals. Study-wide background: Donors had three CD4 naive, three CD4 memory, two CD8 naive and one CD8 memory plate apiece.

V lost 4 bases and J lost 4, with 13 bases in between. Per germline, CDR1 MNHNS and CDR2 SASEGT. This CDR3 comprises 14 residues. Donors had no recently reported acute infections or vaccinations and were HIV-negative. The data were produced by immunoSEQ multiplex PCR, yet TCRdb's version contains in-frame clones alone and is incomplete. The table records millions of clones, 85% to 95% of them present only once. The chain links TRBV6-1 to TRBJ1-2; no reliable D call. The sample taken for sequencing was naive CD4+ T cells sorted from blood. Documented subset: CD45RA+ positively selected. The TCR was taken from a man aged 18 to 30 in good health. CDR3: CASSASHGSYGYTF. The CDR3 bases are TGTGCCAGCAGTGCCTCCCACGGAAGCTATGGCTACACCTTC.